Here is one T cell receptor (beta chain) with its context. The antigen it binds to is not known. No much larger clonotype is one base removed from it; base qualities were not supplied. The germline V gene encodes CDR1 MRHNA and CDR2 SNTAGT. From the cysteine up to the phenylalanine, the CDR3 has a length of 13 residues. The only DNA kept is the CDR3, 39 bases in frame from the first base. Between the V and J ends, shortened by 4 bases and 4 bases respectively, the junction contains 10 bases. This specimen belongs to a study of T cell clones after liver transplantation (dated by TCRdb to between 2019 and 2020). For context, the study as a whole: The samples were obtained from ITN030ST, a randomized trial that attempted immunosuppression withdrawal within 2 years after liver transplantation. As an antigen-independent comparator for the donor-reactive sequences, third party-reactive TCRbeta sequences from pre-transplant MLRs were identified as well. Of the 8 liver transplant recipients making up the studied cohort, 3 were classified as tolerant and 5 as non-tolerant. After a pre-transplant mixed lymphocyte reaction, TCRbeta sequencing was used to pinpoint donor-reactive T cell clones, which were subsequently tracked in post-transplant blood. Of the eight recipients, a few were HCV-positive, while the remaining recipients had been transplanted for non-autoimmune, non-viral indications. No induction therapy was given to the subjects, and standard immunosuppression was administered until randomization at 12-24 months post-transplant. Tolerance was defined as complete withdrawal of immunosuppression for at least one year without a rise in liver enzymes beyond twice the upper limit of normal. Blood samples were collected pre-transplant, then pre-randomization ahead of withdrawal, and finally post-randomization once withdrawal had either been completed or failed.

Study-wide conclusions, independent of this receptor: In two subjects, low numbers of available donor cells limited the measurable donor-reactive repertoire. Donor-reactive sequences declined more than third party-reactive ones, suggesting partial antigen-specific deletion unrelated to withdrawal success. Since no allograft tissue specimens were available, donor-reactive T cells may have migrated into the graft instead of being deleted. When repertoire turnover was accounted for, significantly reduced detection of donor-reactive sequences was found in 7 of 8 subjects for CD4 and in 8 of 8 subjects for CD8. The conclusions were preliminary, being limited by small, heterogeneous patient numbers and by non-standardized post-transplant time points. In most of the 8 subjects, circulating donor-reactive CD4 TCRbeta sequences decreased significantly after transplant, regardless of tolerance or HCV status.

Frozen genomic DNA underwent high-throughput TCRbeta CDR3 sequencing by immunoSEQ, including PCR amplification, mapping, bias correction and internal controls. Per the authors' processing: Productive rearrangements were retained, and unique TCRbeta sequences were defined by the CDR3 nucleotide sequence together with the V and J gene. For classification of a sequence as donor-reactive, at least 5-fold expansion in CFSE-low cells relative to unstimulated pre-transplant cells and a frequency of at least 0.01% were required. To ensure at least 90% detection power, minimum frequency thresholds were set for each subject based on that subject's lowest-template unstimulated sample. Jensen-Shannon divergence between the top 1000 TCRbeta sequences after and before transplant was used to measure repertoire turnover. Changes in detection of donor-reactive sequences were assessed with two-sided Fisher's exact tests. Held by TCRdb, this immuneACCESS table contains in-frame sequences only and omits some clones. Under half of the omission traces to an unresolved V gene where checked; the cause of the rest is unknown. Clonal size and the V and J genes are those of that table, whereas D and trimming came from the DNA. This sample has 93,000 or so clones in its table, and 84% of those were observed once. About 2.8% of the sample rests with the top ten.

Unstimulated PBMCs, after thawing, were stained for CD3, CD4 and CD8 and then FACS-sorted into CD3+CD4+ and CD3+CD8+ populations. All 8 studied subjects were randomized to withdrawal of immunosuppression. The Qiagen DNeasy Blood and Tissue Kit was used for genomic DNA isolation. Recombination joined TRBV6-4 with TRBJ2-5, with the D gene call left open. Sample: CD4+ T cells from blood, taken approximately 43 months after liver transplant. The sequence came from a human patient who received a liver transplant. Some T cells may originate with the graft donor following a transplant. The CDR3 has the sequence CASSAQPGETQYF. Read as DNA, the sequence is TGTGCCAGCAGTGCCCAGCCTGGAGAGACCCAGTACTTC.